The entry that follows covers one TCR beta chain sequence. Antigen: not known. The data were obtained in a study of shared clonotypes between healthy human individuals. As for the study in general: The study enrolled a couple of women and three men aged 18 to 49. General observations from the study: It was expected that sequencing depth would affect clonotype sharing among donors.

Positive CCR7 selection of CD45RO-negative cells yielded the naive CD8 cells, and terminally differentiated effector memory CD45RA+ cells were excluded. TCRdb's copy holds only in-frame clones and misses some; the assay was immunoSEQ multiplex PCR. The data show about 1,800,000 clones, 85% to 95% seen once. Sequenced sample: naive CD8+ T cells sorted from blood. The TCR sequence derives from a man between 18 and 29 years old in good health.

CDR3 protein: CASSYGTSGQPQHF. The CDR3 nucleotides are TGTGCCAGCAGTTACGGGACTTCGGGTCAGCCCCAGCATTTT. The chain combines TRBV6-5 with TRBJ1-5; D might be TRBD1 (5 bases). CDR1 is MNHEY, CDR2 SVGAGI, per germline. Between the trimmed V and J ends, which lost 2 bases and 6 bases, there was a span of 11 bases. The CDR3 consists of 14 residues.